This T cell receptor (beta chain) was found in a study of cytomegalovirus exposure and HLA in healthy donors. Study-wide findings and caveats: In a later analysis, V- and J-gene trimming of beta chains associated with a DCLRE1C missense variant, replicated independently. Reported performance of the classifier showed diagnosis of cytomegalovirus status with high specificity and sensitivity.

PCR employed 60 Vbeta and 13 Jbeta primers. Clones were sequenced by immunoSEQ multiplex PCR, and TCRdb holds only the in-frame ones, with some missing. Of fewer than 200,000 clones listed, about 72% are singletons. Germline CDR1 reads MNHNS; CDR2 reads SASEGT. This CDR3 contains 14 residues. Trimming took off 5 bases at V and 3 bases at J, with 11 bases between the two ends. Comment on this clone: Its antigen is still unknown.

The rearrangement links TRBV6-1 to TRBJ1-5; TRBD1 is a possible D gene (6 bases). The material sequenced was PBMCs. The receptor's source is a human donor in good health. CDR3 residues: CASSWRQDNQPQHF. The CDR3 nucleotides are TGTGCCAGCAGTTGGCGACAGGACAATCAGCCCCAGCATTTT.